This TCR beta chain is drawn from a study of blood T cell repertoires in COVID-19. Study-wide background: The United States, Italy and Spain were the sources of the acute and convalescent COVID-19 samples.

Some clones are missing from TCRdb's copy, which holds only in-frame ones; the method was immunoSEQ multiplex PCR. In the table there are 84,000 or so clones, around 88% of which are singletons. V trimming: 7 bases; J trimming: 2 bases; junction bases outside the gene matches: 7. The CDR3 is 14 residues long. Germline CDR1 and CDR2: SGHTA and FQGNSA. The chain couples TRBV7-2 to TRBJ1-1, with 7 bases matching TRBD1. The sample consisted of peripheral blood. The source of this sequence is a man between 60 and 75 years old with acute or convalescent COVID-19. CDR3 loop: CASISGQVNTEAFF. In DNA, the CDR3 is TGTGCCAGCATCTCCGGACAGGTAAACACTGAAGCTTTCTTT. Complete variable domain (other parts from reference TRBV7-2 and TRBJ1-1): GAGVSQSPSNKVTEKGKDVELRCDPISGHTALYWYRQSLGQGLEFLIYFQGNSAPDKSGLPSDRFSAERTGGSVSTLTIQRTQQEDSAVYLCASISGQVNTEAFFGQGTRLTVV.